These 6 T cell receptor beta chains were all obtained from the same sample, sequenced in a study of cytomegalovirus exposure and HLA in healthy donors (dated by TCRdb to 2015 to 2018). Library preparation used the immunoSEQ multiplex PCR assay. A mixture of 60 forward primers for TCR Vbeta segments and 13 reverse primers for TCR Jbeta segments was used in the multiplex PCR. This is the immuneACCESS table as TCRdb keeps it, with only in-frame sequences that have V and J called. A part of the clones is gone; compared with another copy, unresolved V genes explain less than half, and the rest is unexplained. The sample table contains 130,000 to 150,000 clones; only one count was recorded for about 85% of them. The top ten constitute approximately 3% of the sample. Input material: PBMCs. The receptors derive from a female donor in good health and CMV-seronegative.

This chain connects TRBV4-3 to TRBJ1-1; tentative D call: TRBD1 (5 bases). The CDR3 consists of 16 residues. The V gene's germline CDR1 is LGHNA and CDR2 YSLEER. V shed 3 bases and J shed 5 bases, with 19 bases lying between them. In DNA form, the CDR3 reads TGCGCCAGCAGCCATTGGGGCCAGGACCTGGGGACTGAAGCTTTCTTT. Amino acid sequence: CASSHWGQDLGTEAFF.

The chain has TRBV7-9 and TRBJ2-1, with a tentative D call TRBD1 (6 bases). V was clipped by 5 bases and J by 9 bases, with 20 bases between them. CDR1 is SEHNR, CDR2 FQNEAQ, per germline (reference sequence). The CDR3 loop spans 15 amino acids. The CDR3 here is CASSTPTGFPPEQFF. The CDR3 DNA sequence: TGTGCCAGCAGCACCCCCACAGGGTTCCCGCCTGAGCAGTTCTTC.

The genes are TRBV7-2 and TRBJ2-5; D not certain. Germline V gene sequence: CDR1 SGHTA, CDR2 FQGNSA. CDR3 length equals 14 residues. V lost 2 bases and J lost 2, with 9 bases in between. CDR3 residues: CASSLPGRQETQYF. CDR3 in DNA: TGTGCCAGCAGCTTACCGGGTCGTCAAGAGACCCAGTACTTC.

The chain recombines TRBV29-1 with TRBJ2-1, with TRBD2 matching 7 bases. V gave up 3 bases and J gave up 12 bases; unmatched junction bases: 5. Germline CDR1 and CDR2: SQVTM and ANQGSEA. The CDR3 spans 11 residues. DNA of the CDR3: TGCAGCGTTGACACCGGGGGGTCGCAGTTCTTC. It is translated as CSVDTGGSQFF.

The chain links TRBV7-6 to TRBJ2-5; perhaps TRBD2 as D (6 bases). Trimming took 1 base from V and 5 from J, leaving 17 bases between them. The CDR3 covers 16 residues. Germline CDR1 and CDR2: SGHVS and FNYEAQ. For the CDR3, the DNA is TGTGCCAGCAGCTTAGAGTCCGGGGGTGCGGCGGAGACCCAGTACTTC. Amino acids: CASSLESGGAAETQYF.

This clone has more than one count but fewer than ten. The CDR3 DNA follows: TGTGCCAGCAGCTTGGGGCAGACCAATCAGCCCCAGCATTTT. Protein sequence: CASSLGQTNQPQHF. The chain has TRBV13 and TRBJ1-5; the D gene is possibly TRBD1 (5 bases). V lost 3 bases and J 3 bases, leaving 9 bases between the germline ends. The CDR3 loop spans 14 amino acids. Germline CDR1 reads PRHDT; CDR2 reads FYEKMQ (reference sequence).